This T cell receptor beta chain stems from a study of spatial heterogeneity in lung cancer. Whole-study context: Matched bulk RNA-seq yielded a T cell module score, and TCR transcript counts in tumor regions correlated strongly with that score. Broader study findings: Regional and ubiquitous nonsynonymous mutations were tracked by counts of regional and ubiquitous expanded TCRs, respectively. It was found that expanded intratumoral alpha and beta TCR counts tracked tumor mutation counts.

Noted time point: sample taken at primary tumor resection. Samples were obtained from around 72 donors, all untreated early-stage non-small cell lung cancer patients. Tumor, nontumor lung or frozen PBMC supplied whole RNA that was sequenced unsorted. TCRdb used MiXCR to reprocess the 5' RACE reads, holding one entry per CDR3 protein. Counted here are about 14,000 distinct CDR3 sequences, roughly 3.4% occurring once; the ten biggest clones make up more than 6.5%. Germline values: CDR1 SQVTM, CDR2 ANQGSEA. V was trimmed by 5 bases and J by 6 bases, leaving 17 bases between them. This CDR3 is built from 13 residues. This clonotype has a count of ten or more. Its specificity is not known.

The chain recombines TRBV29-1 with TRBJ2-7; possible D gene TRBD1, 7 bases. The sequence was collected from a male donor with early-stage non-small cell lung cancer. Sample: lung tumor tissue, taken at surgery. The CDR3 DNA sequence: TGCAGCGTTTTGCGGGACAGTTTCTCCGAGCAGTACTTC. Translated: CSVLRDSFSEQYF.